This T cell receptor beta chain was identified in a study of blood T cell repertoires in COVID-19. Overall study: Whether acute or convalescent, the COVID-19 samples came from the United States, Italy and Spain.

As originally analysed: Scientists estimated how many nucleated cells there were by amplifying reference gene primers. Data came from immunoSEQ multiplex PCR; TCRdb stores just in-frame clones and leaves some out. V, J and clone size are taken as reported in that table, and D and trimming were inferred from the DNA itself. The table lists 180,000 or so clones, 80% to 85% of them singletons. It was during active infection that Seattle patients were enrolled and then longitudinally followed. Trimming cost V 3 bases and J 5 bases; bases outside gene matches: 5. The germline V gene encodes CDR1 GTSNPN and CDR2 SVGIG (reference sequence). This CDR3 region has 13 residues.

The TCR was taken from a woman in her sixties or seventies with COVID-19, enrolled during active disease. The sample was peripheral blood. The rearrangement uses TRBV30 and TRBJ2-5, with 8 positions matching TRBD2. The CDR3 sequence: CAWRRGALETQYF. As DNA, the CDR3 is TGTGCCTGGAGGCGGGGGGCTCTGGAGACCCAGTACTTC. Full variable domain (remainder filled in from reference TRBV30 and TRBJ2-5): SQTIHQWPATLVQPVGSPLSLECTVEGTSNPNLYWYRQAAGRGLQLLFYSVGIGQISSEVPQNLSASRPQDRQFILSSKKLLLSDSGFYLCAWRRGALETQYFGPGTRLLVL.